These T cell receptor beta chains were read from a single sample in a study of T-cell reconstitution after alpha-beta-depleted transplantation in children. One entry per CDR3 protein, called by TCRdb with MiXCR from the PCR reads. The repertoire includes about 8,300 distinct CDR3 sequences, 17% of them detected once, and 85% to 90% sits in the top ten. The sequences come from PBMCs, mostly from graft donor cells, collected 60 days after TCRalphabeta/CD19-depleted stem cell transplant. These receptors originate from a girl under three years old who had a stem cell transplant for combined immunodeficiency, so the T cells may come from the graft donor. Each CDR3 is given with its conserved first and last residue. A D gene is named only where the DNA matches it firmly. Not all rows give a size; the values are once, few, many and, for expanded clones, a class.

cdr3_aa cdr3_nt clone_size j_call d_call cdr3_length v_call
CASSQSGGVYGYTF TGTGCCAGCTCACAATCGGGAGGAGTTTATGGCTACACCTTC few TRBJ1-2 NA 14 TRBV18
CSVMSLDNIDGELFF TGCAGCGTTATGTCTCTGGACAACATAGACGGGGAGCTGTTTTTT many TRBJ2-2 NA 15 TRBV29-1
CSASWPGYTF TGCAGTGCTAGCTGGCCTGGCTACACCTTC many TRBJ1-2 NA 10 TRBV20-1
CASSLDRMNTEAFF TGTGCCAGCAGCCTAGACAGGATGAACACTGAAGCTTTCTTT NA TRBJ1-1 NA 14 TRBV9
CASSSTDRTSTDTQYF TGCGCCAGCAGCTCAACGGACAGGACCTCCACAGATACGCAGTATTTT few TRBJ2-3 TRBD1 16 TRBV5-1
CASTRDRASCEKSNQPQHF TGTGCCAGCACCCGAGACAGGGCCTCCTGCGAGAAAAGCAATCAGCCCCAGCATTTT few TRBJ1-5 TRBD1 19 TRBV7-4
CASSPIGGYEQYF TGTGCCAGCAGCCCCATAGGGGGCTACGAGCAGTACTTC few TRBJ2-7 NA 13 TRBV7-9
CASRSDRENTEAFF TGTGCCAGCAGGTCGGACAGGGAGAACACTGAAGCTTTCTTT NA TRBJ1-1 TRBD1 14 TRBV28
CASSLAGTSATYEQYF TGTGCCAGCAGCTTAGCCGGGACTAGCGCCACCTACGAGCAGTACTTC few TRBJ2-7 TRBD2 16 TRBV7-6
CASSSRGYSSEAFF TGTGCCAGCAGCTCGAGGGGATACAGCAGTGAAGCTTTCTTT NA TRBJ1-1 NA 14 TRBV7-9
CASTNHRNSGANVLTF TGTGCCAGCACGAACCACAGGAACTCTGGGGCCAACGTCCTGACTTTC NA TRBJ2-6 NA 16 TRBV6-2/TRBV6-3
CASSYEQYF TGTGCCAGCAGCTACGAGCAGTACTTC NA TRBJ2-7 NA 9 TRBV12-1
CASSQALTGAGNTIYF TGCGCCAGCAGCCAGGCATTGACAGGGGCTGGAAACACCATATATTTT NA TRBJ1-3 TRBD1 16 TRBV4-1
CASKEGVYEQYF TGCGCCAGCAAAGAGGGAGTCTACGAGCAGTACTTC NA TRBJ2-7 NA 12 TRBV10-2
CASSSSGQGTYEQYF TGCGCCAGCAGTTCCTCGGGACAGGGCACCTACGAGCAGTACTTC many TRBJ2-7 TRBD1 15 TRBV5-1
CASSRGRGEQYF TGTGCCAGCAGCCGTGGGCGGGGCGAGCAGTACTTC NA TRBJ2-7 NA 12 TRBV7-9
CASTNGGNYNEQFF TGTGCCTCAACGAACGGGGGGAACTACAATGAGCAGTTCTTC few TRBJ2-1 TRBD2 14 TRBV7-9
CASSRVSLAGEEGTDTQYF TGTGCCAGCAGCCGCGTCAGCCTAGCGGGAGAGGAGGGCACAGATACGCAGTATTTT NA TRBJ2-3 TRBD2 19 TRBV3-1
CASSQRILEF TGTGCCAGCAGCCAAAGAATTCTCGAATTC few TRBJ2-1 NA 10 TRBV7-2
CASSGGLAAETQYF TGTGCCAGCAGTGGGGGACTAGCGGCAGAGACCCAGTACTTC few TRBJ2-5 TRBD2 14 TRBV2
CASSSTYLYQETQYF TGTGCCAGCAGTTCAACCTACCTGTACCAAGAGACCCAGTACTTC NA TRBJ2-5 NA 15 TRBV7-6
CASWRSSYNEQFF TGTGCCAGCTGGCGGAGCTCCTACAATGAGCAGTTCTTC many TRBJ2-1 NA 13 TRBV6-5
CATTGGGPYEQYF TGTGCCACTACGGGAGGGGGTCCCTACGAGCAGTACTTC NA TRBJ2-7 TRBD2 13 TRBV19
CASSVLGESSYNEQFF TGTGCCAGCAGCGTCCTCGGGGAGAGCTCCTACAATGAGCAGTTCTTC NA TRBJ2-1 NA 16 TRBV9
CASSLEGAETQYF TGCGCCAGCAGCTTGGAGGGGGCGGAGACCCAGTACTTC NA TRBJ2-5 TRBD1 13 TRBV5-1
CASSLVRLDETQYF TGTGCCAGCAGTTTAGTGAGGCTAGATGAGACCCAGTACTTC many TRBJ2-5 NA 14 TRBV7-2
CSATDLRDYEQYF TGCAGTGCTACGGACCTTAGGGACTACGAGCAGTACTTC many TRBJ2-7 NA 13 TRBV20-1
CASSQTWNTDAFF TGCGCCAGCAGCCAAACCTGGAACACTGATGCTTTCTTT NA TRBJ1-1 NA 13 TRBV4-3
CASSHNLAGVYNEQFF TGCGCCAGCAGCCACAACTTAGCGGGAGTATACAATGAGCAGTTCTTC few TRBJ2-1 TRBD2 16 TRBV4-3
CASSLWTDYNSPLHF TGTGCCAGCAGCTTGTGGACGGACTATAATTCACCCCTCCACTTT NA TRBJ1-6 NA 15 TRBV5-4
CSARDTGTGSSYEQYF TGCAGTGCTAGGGACACCGGGACAGGGAGCTCCTACGAGCAGTACTTC NA TRBJ2-7 TRBD1 16 TRBV20-1
CASSLGLADTDTQYF TGTGCCAGCAGCCTGGGACTAGCGGACACAGATACGCAGTATTTT many TRBJ2-3 TRBD2 15 TRBV7-9
CSTLGLAADNEQFF TGCAGTACGCTAGGACTAGCGGCGGACAATGAGCAGTTCTTC many TRBJ2-1 TRBD2 14 TRBV20-1
CSARYLTGVRYEQYF TGCAGTGCTAGATACCTGACAGGGGTTAGGTACGAGCAGTACTTC few TRBJ2-7 TRBD1 15 TRBV20-1
CASRTPDRLVFPYF TGTGCCAGCAGAACCCCCGATCGACTAGTTTTTCCGTACTTC NA TRBJ2-5 NA 14 TRBV7-2
CASTGLAGGLETQYF TGTGCCAGCACCGGACTAGCGGGAGGTCTGGAGACCCAGTACTTC few TRBJ2-5 TRBD2 15 TRBV7-2
CSASSSLAGTISYEQYF TGCAGTGCTAGTTCTTCTCTAGCGGGTACGATCTCCTACGAGCAGTACTTC many TRBJ2-7 TRBD2 17 TRBV20-1
CSVELGASAQYF TGCAGCGTTGAGCTCGGGGCTTCCGCGCAGTATTTT medium-sized TRBJ2-3 NA 12 TRBV29-1
CASSLTAQGDEQYF TGTGCCAGCAGCTTAACAGCTCAGGGGGACGAGCAGTACTTC many TRBJ2-7 TRBD1 14 TRBV7-3
CAISEGANGPREQFF TGTGCCATCAGTGAAGGGGCCAACGGTCCGCGTGAGCAGTTCTTC many TRBJ2-1 NA 15 TRBV10-3
CASSFPTGGSGPDKNIQYF TGTGCCAGCAGTTTCCCCACAGGAGGGAGCGGGCCAGACAAAAACATTCAGTACTTC NA TRBJ2-4 NA 19 TRBV7-9